This TCR beta chain was documented in a study of early T cells in non-severe SARS-CoV-2 infection. The table lists this clonotype with many counts. CDR3 length: 15 amino acids. V lost 6 bases, J lost 5 bases, and 19 bases lay in between. TCRdb re-called the 5' RACE reads with MiXCR, one entry per CDR3 protein. The sample shows under 70,000 distinct CDR3 sequences, 12% of them seen only once. The sequencing sample was made of whole blood. V is TRBV12-3 or TRBV12-4 and J is TRBJ2-5; weak D call: TRBD1 (6 bases). This sequence originates from an adult who was a healthcare worker with PCR-confirmed SARS-CoV-2 infection or an uninfected control (not recorded which). The CDR3 loop reads CASSHPVTGQETQYF. The CDR3 bases are TGTGCCAGCAGCCACCCCGTGACAGGCCAGGAGACCCAGTACTTC.